This TCR beta chain was observed in a study of T-cell memory formation after mild COVID-19 (dated by TCRdb to the early 2020s). As for the study more broadly: TCR sequence clusters from the two donors were found to be largely donor specific. Two young, previously healthy adult volunteers made up the cohort, one male and one female. T-cell clones expanding and contracting after mild COVID-19 in a couple of donors were tracked by longitudinal TCRalpha and TCRbeta repertoire sequencing. General findings and caveats noted by the study authors: Contracting CD4+ clones were found mainly in CM and EM memory subsets, while CD8+ clones were enriched in EMRA. Only two mild cases were covered in the study, and larger cohorts including severe cases with pre-infection samples were considered necessary. The second-wave clones that peaked on day 37 were not confirmed to be SARS-CoV-2 specific. Some responding clones were detected in pre-infection memory, which suggested that pre-existing cross-reactive memory T cells had joined the SARS-CoV-2 response. Clones contracting from day 15 to 85 had balanced CD4/CD8 phenotypes, while a second wave expanding from day 15 to 37 was biased towards CD4+.

Ficoll-Paque density gradient centrifugation was used to isolate PBMCs. In this sample, this clonotype turned up a few times. The antigen it binds to is not known. The sample holds no much larger clone one base away, and base qualities are not on file. The CDR3 holds 13 amino acids from the cysteine to the phenylalanine. The CDR3 DNA has 39 bases and is translated from base 1. Clipping removes 6 bases from V and 9 bases from J, with 8 as the unmatched junction base count. Sequences SNHLY (CDR1) and FYNNEI (CDR2) are obtained from the germline V gene. Sequencing used an Illumina NovaSeq 6000. TCRalpha and TCRbeta cDNA libraries were constructed by 5'RACE with constant-segment primers, with sample barcodes and unique molecular identifiers being introduced. Trizol reagent was used to extract RNA from every sample. The libraries were amplified in two PCR steps, and the second step added a second sample barcode and Illumina TruSeq adapters. The libraries were sequenced on an Illumina NovaSeq using 2 x 150 bp paired-end reads. Regarding the original processing steps: Reads were demultiplexed and collapsed into UMI-guided consensus sequences with migec v1.2.7. Using mixcr v2.1.11, UMI consensuses were aligned to TRA and TRB V and J templates and then assembled into clonotypes. A clonotype was counted as expanded or contracted only if both edgeR and NoisET called the change significant, with noise models trained on biological replicates. For edgeR calls, the thresholds were a false discovery rate-adjusted p below 0.01 and a log2 fold-change of 1. PCA with hierarchical clustering of max-normalized trajectories of the 1000 most abundant clonotypes was used as exploratory dynamics analysis. Separately sequenced CD4+ and CD8+ repertoires were used to assign the CD4 or CD8 phenotype of responding clones. Using fastp at Q25 and MiXCR, TCRdb reprocessed the public reads and kept productive beta chains. For every CDR3 protein sequence, its rows merge into one entry that carries the most common genes and DNA. The V and J calls come from TCRdb's annotation, not from the publication. Across this sample there are approximately 250,000 distinct CDR3 sequences, with under 20% seen only once. The ten most abundant clones make up 20% to 25% of the sample.

Sequencing input: PBMCs or a T cell subset sorted from them (not recorded which). The V and J genes are TRBV2 and TRBJ2-1, with 7 bases matching TRBD1. The TCR comes from a man in his late teens or twenties who had mild COVID-19 (a few samples of this study predate the infection). The sample titles of this study are shuffled in the database, so cell type and time point are left out; the donor was told from shared clones. The CDR3 in this case is CASRTGKSTEQFF. The base sequence is TGTGCCAGCAGGACAGGGAAGAGTACTGAGCAGTTCTTC.